The next 6 T cell receptor beta chains were all read from a single sample in a study of human T cells and chemical hapten exposure. TCRdb re-called the RACE reads through MiXCR, storing one row per CDR3 protein. The data contain 85,000 or so distinct CDR3 sequences, around 10% of them singletons. Time point meaning: patch test 2, 6 weeks after DPC sensitization. Treatment given: therapeutic diphenylcyclopropenone sensitization with weekly scalp DPC. Sample: whole blood, taken in connection with sensitization to the hapten diphenylcyclopropenone (DPC). The receptors were sampled from a man aged 18-30 years with alopecia areata. Some clones in this sample may be carry-over from other donors' samples.

The CDR3 region is CASSSQGGPKETQYF. CDR3 DNA: TGTGCCAGCAGCTCACAAGGAGGCCCCAAAGAGACCCAGTACTTC. The V gene is TRBV7-9, the J gene TRBJ2-5, with TRBD2 as a possible D gene (5 bases). From germline, CDR1 is SEHNR and CDR2 FQNEAQ (reference sequence). The V gene lost 4 bases and the J gene lost 3 bases, with 15 bases spanning the gap. The CDR3 sequence is 15 residues long.

This clonotype showed up just a few times. In nucleotides, the CDR3 is TGCAGCGTTGAAACACTAATGAACACTGAAGCTTTCTTT. It yields the protein CSVETLMNTEAFF. The genes are TRBV29-1 and TRBJ1-1, with no clear D. Germline assignment: CDR1 SQVTM and CDR2 ANQGSEA. The CDR3 is 13 residues long. V shed 2 bases and J shed 0 bases, with 7 bases lying between them.

This clonotype has a count of ten or more. This sequence joins TRBV7-3 and TRBJ2-3, with TRBD2 identical over 8 bases. Germline assignment: CDR1 SGHTA and CDR2 FQGTGA. This CDR3 is built from 15 residues. Trimming removed 5 bases from V and 7 bases from J; junction bases left unmatched: 11. CDR3 sequence: CASSPLAGGSNTQYF. The CDR3 coding sequence is TGTGCCAGCAGCCCCCTCGCGGGGGGAAGCAATACGCAGTATTTT. The full variable domain, in which reference TRBV7-3 and TRBJ2-3 provide the parts outside the CDR3, is GAGVSQTPSNKVTEKGKYVELRCDPISGHTALYWYRQSLGQGPEFLIYFQGTGAADDSGLPNDRFFAVRPEGSVSTLKIQRTERGDSAVYLCASSPLAGGSNTQYFGPGTRLTVL.

This clonotype is classed as medium-sized. The chain employs TRBV4-3 and TRBJ1-2, with a possible D match to TRBD1 (5 bases). Germline CDR1 reads LGHNA; CDR2 reads YSLEER. Trimming removed 1 base at V and 8 bases at J, with 20 bases between. The CDR3 extends over 16 amino acids. DNA of the CDR3: TGCGCCAGCAGCCAAGGGTCGGGACGGGGTGTTCCGGGCTACACCTTC. Translating gives CASSQGSGRGVPGYTF.

The V call is TRBV7-9, the J call TRBJ1-4, with TRBD1 matching 8 bases. CDR1 is SEHNR and CDR2 is FQNEAQ in the germline V gene (reference sequence). CDR3 length: 16 amino acids. V gave up 2 bases and J gave up 8 bases; unmatched junction bases: 10. CDR3: CASSLPQGTGDEKLFF. CDR3 nucleotide sequence: TGTGCCAGCAGCTTACCCCAGGGGACAGGAGACGAAAAACTGTTTTTT.

This clonotype was detected a few times. The chain recombines TRBV19 with TRBJ2-3, with 8 bases aligning to TRBD1. The junction had 2 bases not matched to a gene; V was cut back by 1 base and J by 2 bases. The CDR3 sequence is 15 residues long. Germline V gene data show CDR1 as LNHDA and CDR2 as SQIVND (reference sequence). The CDR3 DNA is TGTGCCAGTAGTATAGGGGACAGGCACACAGATACGCAGTATTTT. Its translation is CASSIGDRHTDTQYF.